This TCR beta chain emerged from a study of cytomegalovirus exposure and HLA in healthy donors. The PCR had 60 Vbeta and 13 Jbeta primers. Original handling: About 10 million of tens of millions of unique TCR beta chains were shared, per a later count. The data were produced by immunoSEQ multiplex PCR, yet TCRdb's version contains in-frame clones alone and is incomplete. Clonal size and the V and J genes are those of that table, whereas D and trimming came from the DNA. The data hold around 50,000 clones, with around 82% observed a single time. Deletions cut 4 bases from V and 5 bases from J, with 18 bases between. Germline V lookup: CDR1 SGHNT, CDR2 YYREEE (reference sequence). The CDR3 loop spans 16 amino acids.

This sequence originates from a man aged 25-40 years in good health and CMV-seropositive. V is TRBV5-4 and J is TRBJ2-2; D gene ambiguous. Sequenced: PBMCs. The CDR3 nucleotides are TGTGCCAGCAGCCAAGGCGGTGATCGGTTAACCGGGGAGCTGTTTTTT. Amino acid sequence: CASSQGGDRLTGELFF. Together with reference TRBV5-4 and TRBJ2-2, the CDR3 gives the full variable domain: ETGVTQSPTHLIKTRGQQVTLRCSSQSGHNTVSWYQQALGQGPQFIFQYYREEENGRGNFPPRFSGLQFPNYSSELNVNALELDDSALYLCASSQGGDRLTGELFFGEGSRLTVL.